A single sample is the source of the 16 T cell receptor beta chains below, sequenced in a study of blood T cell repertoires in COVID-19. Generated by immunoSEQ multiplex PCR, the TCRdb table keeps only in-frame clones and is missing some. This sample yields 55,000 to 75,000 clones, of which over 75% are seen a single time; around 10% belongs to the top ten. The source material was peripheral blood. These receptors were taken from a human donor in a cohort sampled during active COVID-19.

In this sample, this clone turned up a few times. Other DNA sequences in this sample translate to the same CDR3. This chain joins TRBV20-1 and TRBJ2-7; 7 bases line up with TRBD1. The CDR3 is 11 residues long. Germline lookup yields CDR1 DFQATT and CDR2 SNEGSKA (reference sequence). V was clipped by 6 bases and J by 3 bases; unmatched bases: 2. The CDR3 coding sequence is TGCAGTGCAAGACAGGGCTACGAGCAGTACTTC. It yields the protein CSARQGYEQYF.

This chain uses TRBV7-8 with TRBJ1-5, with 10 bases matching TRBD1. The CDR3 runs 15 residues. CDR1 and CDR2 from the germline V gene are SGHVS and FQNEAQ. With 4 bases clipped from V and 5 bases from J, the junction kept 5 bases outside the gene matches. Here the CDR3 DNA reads TGTGCCAGCAGCTCAGACAGGGGGCGGGATCAGCCCCAGCATTTT. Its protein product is CASSSDRGRDQPQHF.

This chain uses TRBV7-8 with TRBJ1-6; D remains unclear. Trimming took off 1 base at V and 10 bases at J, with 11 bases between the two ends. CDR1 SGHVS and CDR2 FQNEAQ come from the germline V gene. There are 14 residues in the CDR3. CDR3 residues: CASSLERQRSPLHF. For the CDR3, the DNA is TGTGCCAGCAGCTTAGAGAGGCAGCGGTCACCCCTCCACTTT.

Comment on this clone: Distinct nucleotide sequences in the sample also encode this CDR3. The DNA for the CDR3 is TGTGCCAGCAGCCTTTTACAAGAGACCCAGTACTTC. This translates into CASSLLQETQYF. V is TRBV28 and J is TRBJ2-5, with D unclear. The CDR3 loop spans 12 amino acids. Between the trimmed V and J ends, which lost 6 bases and 2 bases, there was a span of 7 bases. Looked up from germline, CDR1 is MDHEN and CDR2 is SYDVKM.

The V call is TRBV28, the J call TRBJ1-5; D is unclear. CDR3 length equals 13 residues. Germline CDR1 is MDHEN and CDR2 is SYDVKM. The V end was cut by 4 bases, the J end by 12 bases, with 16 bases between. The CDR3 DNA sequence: TGTGCCAGCAGTTCCGTCAATGGCCATCTCCAGCATTTT. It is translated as CASSSVNGHLQHF.

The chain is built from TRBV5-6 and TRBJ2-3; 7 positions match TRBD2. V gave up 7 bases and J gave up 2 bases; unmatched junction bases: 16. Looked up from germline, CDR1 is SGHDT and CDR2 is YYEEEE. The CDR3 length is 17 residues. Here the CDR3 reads CASGSTGRARDTDTQYF. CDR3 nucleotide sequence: TGTGCCAGCGGATCTACGGGGAGGGCCCGGGACACAGATACGCAGTATTTT.

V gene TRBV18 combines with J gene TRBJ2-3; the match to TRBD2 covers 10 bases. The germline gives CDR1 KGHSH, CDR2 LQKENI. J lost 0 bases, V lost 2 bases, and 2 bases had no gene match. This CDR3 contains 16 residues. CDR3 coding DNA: TGTGCCAGCTCACCAAAGACTAGCGGGAGCACAGATACGCAGTATTTT. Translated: CASSPKTSGSTDTQYF.

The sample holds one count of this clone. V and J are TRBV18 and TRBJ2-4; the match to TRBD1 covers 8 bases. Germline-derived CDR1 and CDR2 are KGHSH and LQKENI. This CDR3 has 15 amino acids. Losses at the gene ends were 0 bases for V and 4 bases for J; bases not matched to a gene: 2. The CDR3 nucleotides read TGTGCCAGCTCACCACCAAACAGGGGGAAAAACATTCAGTACTTC. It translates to CASSPPNRGKNIQYF.

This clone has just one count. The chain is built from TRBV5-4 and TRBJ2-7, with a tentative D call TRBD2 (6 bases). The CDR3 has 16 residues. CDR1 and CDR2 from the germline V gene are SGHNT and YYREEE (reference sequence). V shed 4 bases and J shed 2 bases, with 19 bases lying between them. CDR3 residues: CASSRELAGSTYEQYF. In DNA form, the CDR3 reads TGTGCCAGCAGCCGGGAGCTGGCAGGGTCGACCTACGAGCAGTACTTC.

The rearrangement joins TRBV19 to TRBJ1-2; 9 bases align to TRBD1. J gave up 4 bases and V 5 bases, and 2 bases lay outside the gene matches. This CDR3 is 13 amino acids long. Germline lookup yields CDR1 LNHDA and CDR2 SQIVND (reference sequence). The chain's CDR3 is CASSPGQGYGYTF. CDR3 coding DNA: TGTGCCAGTAGTCCGGGACAGGGCTATGGCTACACCTTC.

The CDR3 is CASTYGTGANQPQHF. DNA of the CDR3: TGTGCCAGCACCTACGGGACAGGGGCCAATCAGCCCCAGCATTTT. V is TRBV6-5 and J is TRBJ1-5, with 10 bases matching TRBD1. CDR3 length equals 15 residues. Germline CDR1 MNHEY, CDR2 SVGAGI. J was trimmed by 3 bases and V by 7 bases; bases with no gene match: 6.

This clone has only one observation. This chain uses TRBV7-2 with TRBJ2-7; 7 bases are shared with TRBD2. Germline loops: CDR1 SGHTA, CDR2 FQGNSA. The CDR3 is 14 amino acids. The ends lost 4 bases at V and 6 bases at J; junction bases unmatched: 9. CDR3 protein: CASSSLGGVVEQYF. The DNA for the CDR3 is TGTGCCAGCAGCTCATTGGGAGGGGTCGTCGAGCAGTACTTC. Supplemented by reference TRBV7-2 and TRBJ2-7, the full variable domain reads GAGVSQSPSNKVTEKGKDVELRCDPISGHTALYWYRQSLGQGLEFLIYFQGNSAPDKSGLPSDRFSAERTGGSVSTLTIQRTQQEDSAVYLCASSSLGGVVEQYFGPGTRLTVT.

CDR3 sequence (DNA): TGTGCCAGCAGGAGTAGCGGATTATCCTACGAGCAGTACTTC. Amino acids: CASRSSGLSYEQYF. The chain couples TRBV2 to TRBJ2-7; the D gene is possibly TRBD2 (6 bases). V was shortened by 6 bases and J by 1 base, with 13 bases between the two germline ends. In germline, CDR1 is SNHLY, CDR2 FYNNEI. The CDR3 is made up of 14 amino acids. The full variable domain, completed using reference TRBV2 and TRBJ2-7, is EPEVTQTPSHQVTQMGQEVILRCVPISNHLYFYWYRQILGQKVEFLVSFYNNEISEKSEIFDDQFSVERPDGSNFTLKIRSTKLEDSAMYFCASRSSGLSYEQYFGPGTRLTVT.

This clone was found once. The CDR3 nucleotides are TGTGCCATCAGTTCCGGAGGGGGCCGGAAAGAAGAGACCCAGTACTTC. Amino acids: CAISSGGGRKEETQYF. This chain uses TRBV10-3 with TRBJ2-5; weak D call: TRBD1 (7 bases). The germline V gene has CDR1 ENHRY and CDR2 SYGVKD. Trimming took off 5 bases at V and 3 bases at J, with 19 bases between the two ends. This CDR3 is built from 16 residues.

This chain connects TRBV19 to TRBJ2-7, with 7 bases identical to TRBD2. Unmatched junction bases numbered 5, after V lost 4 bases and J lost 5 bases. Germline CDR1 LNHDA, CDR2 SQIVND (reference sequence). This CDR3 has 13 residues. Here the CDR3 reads CASSREGLHEQYF. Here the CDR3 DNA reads TGTGCCAGTAGTAGGGAGGGCTTGCACGAGCAGTACTTC.

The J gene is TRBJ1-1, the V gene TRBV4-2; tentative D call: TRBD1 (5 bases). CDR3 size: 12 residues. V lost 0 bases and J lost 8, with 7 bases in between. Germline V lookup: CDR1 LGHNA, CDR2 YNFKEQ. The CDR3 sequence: CASSQDGGEAFF. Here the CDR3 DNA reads TGTGCCAGCAGCCAAGACGGGGGGGAAGCTTTCTTT.